These 17 T cell receptor beta chains were all obtained from the same sample, sequenced in a study of shared clonotypes between healthy human individuals. This table comes from immunoSEQ multiplex PCR, and its TCRdb copy is limited to in-frame clones, with some not included. Found here are approximately 2.5 million clones, about 92% of them singletons; the top ten hold about 0.13%. Input material: naive CD4+ T cells sorted from blood. Subset described: CD45RA+ positively selected. The receptors originated from a man between 18 and 35 years old in good health.

The chain has TRBV19 and TRBJ1-2, with D hard to call. This CDR3 contains 15 residues. Trimming removed 5 bases from V and 1 base from J, with 14 bases in between. CDR1 and CDR2 from the germline V gene are LNHDA and SQIVND (reference sequence). The CDR3 protein is CASSPLKEGNYGYTF. In DNA form, the CDR3 reads TGTGCCAGTAGTCCCTTGAAAGAGGGTAACTATGGCTACACCTTC.

V is TRBV20-1 and J is TRBJ2-7; D uncertain. Germline loops: CDR1 DFQATT, CDR2 SNEGSKA (reference sequence). CDR3 length equals 11 residues. The V end lost 7 bases, the J end lost 0 bases, and 7 bases lay between the germline ends. CDR3 amino acids: CSVASSYEQYF. As DNA, the CDR3 is TGCAGTGTGGCAAGCTCCTACGAGCAGTACTTC.

The rearrangement links TRBV6-5 to TRBJ1-1; D possibly corresponds to TRBD1 (6 bases). The CDR3 sequence is 12 residues long. CDR1 MNHEY and CDR2 SVGAGI come from the germline V gene. Deletions cut 5 bases from V and 6 bases from J, with 10 bases between. Here the CDR3 reads CASSQQGSEAFF. The DNA of the CDR3 is TGTGCCAGCAGTCAGCAGGGGTCTGAAGCTTTCTTT.

This clone has only one observation. The V gene is TRBV5-4, the J gene TRBJ2-7, with a tentative D call TRBD1 (6 bases). The germline V gene has CDR1 SGHNT and CDR2 YYREEE (reference sequence). Trimming stripped 4 bases from V and 3 bases from J, with 20 bases between. The CDR3 contains 16 residues. The CDR3 DNA reads as TGTGCCAGCAGCGTGTTGGGCCAGGGGTTATTCTACGAGCAGTACTTC. It specifies CASSVLGQGLFYEQYF.

The chain carries TRBV18 and TRBJ2-4; 11 nucleotides agree with TRBD1. The CDR3 length is 15 residues. Germline trimming cut 3 bases from V and 3 bases from J; bases unmatched to any gene: 1. The germline V gene has CDR1 KGHSH and CDR2 LQKENI. The CDR3 sequence: CASSPGQGDKNIQYF. As DNA, the CDR3 is TGTGCCAGCTCACCGGGACAGGGGGACAAAAACATTCAGTACTTC.

This sequence joins TRBV30 and TRBJ1-5; 7 positions match TRBD1. This CDR3 has 15 amino acids. Trimming took 1 base from V and 4 from J; bases not matched to a gene: 7. The germline CDR1 and CDR2 sequences are GTSNPN and SVGIG (reference sequence). The CDR3 DNA is TGTGCCTGGAGTGGGGTACAGGACAGGAATCAGCCCCAGCATTTT. Translating gives CAWSGVQDRNQPQHF.

The chain uses TRBV11-2 and TRBJ2-7; 9 positions match TRBD1. CDR3 length: 14 amino acids. The germline V gene encodes CDR1 SGHAT and CDR2 FQNNGV. V was clipped by 5 bases and J by 6 bases; unmatched bases: 8. The CDR3 protein is CASSPWTGASEQYF. CDR3 nucleotides: TGTGCCAGCAGCCCTTGGACAGGGGCAAGCGAGCAGTACTTC.

The chain has TRBV28 and TRBJ2-2; no clear D gene. Trimming pared 6 bases from V and 4 bases from J, leaving 15 bases between. The germline CDR1 and CDR2 sequences are MDHEN and SYDVKM. The CDR3 has 15 residues. The CDR3 spells CASRPGSLPTGELFF. The CDR3 bases are TGTGCCAGCAGGCCGGGTTCTCTACCCACCGGGGAGCTGTTTTTT.

About this clone: Within the sample, other DNA sequences also encode this same CDR3. V gene TRBV5-1 combines with J gene TRBJ2-1, with a tentative D call TRBD1 (6 bases). Germline V CDR1 and CDR2: SGHRS, YFSETQ. The CDR3 consists of 13 residues. V shed 2 bases and J shed 4 bases, with 7 bases lying between them. The CDR3 here is CASSLGQYNEQFF. The CDR3 nucleotides read TGCGCCAGCAGCTTAGGACAGTACAATGAGCAGTTCTTC.

CDR3 loop: CASTGRAGTGTYNEQFF. The CDR3 DNA reads TGTGCCAGCACGGGGAGGGCCGGGACAGGGACCTACAATGAGCAGTTCTTC. This chain uses TRBV28 with TRBJ2-1; 9 bases are shared with TRBD1. Germline V gene data show CDR1 as MDHEN and CDR2 as SYDVKM. Germline trimming cut 7 bases from V and 2 bases from J; bases unmatched to any gene: 12. The CDR3 runs to 17 residues.

The genes are TRBV12-5 and TRBJ2-5; TRBD1 matches 8 bases. The CDR3 has 14 amino acids. With 5 bases clipped from V and 5 bases from J, the junction kept 7 bases outside the gene matches. Germline-derived CDR1 and CDR2 are LGHNT and FRNRAP. The CDR3, as DNA: TGTGCTAGTGGTCCAGGACAGGGTCGGGAGACCCAGTACTTC. It is translated as CASGPGQGRETQYF.

The gene calls are TRBV28 and TRBJ2-1; 8 bases map to TRBD1. This CDR3 has 15 amino acids. CDR1 is MDHEN and CDR2 is SYDVKM in the germline V gene. The V segment lost 4 bases and the J segment 9 bases; nucleotides outside the gene matches: 11. The CDR3 region is CASSYPRTGKVEQFF. The CDR3 region has the DNA TGTGCCAGCAGTTACCCCCGGACAGGGAAGGTTGAGCAGTTCTTC.

The genes are TRBV13 and TRBJ2-5, with D unresolved. Looked up from germline, CDR1 is PRHDT and CDR2 is FYEKMQ (reference sequence). The CDR3 has 14 amino acids. V was pared by 1 base and J by 5 bases, with 11 bases between. The CDR3 sequence is CASSLVGPWETQYF. The CDR3 DNA reads TGTGCCAGCAGCTTAGTAGGTCCTTGGGAGACCCAGTACTTC.

CDR3 residues: CASSWGDRGTGELFF. In DNA form, the CDR3 reads TGTGCCAGCAGCTGGGGGGACAGGGGTACCGGGGAGCTGTTTTTT. V is TRBV27 and J is TRBJ2-2; TRBD1 matches 10 bases. After removal of 6 bases from V and 5 bases from J, the junction contained 6 bases not matched to a gene. CDR3 length equals 15 residues. Germline values: CDR1 MNHEY, CDR2 SMNVEV (reference sequence).

This chain uses TRBV12-5 with TRBJ2-5, with a possible D match to TRBD1 (5 bases). Trimming stripped 0 bases from V and 5 bases from J, with 16 bases between. The CDR3 covers 16 residues. Germline V lookup: CDR1 LGHNT, CDR2 FRNRAP. The CDR3 here is CASGLVTGPRVETQYF. The CDR3 DNA reads TGTGCTAGTGGTTTGGTAACAGGCCCGAGAGTGGAGACCCAGTACTTC.

The chain is built from TRBV29-1 and TRBJ2-4; tentative D call: TRBD1 (6 bases). The CDR3 runs 13 residues. Trimming took off 6 bases at V and 3 bases at J, with 12 bases between the two ends. Germline-derived CDR1 and CDR2 are SQVTM and ANQGSEA. This chain's CDR3 is CSVTQGFKNIQYF. CDR3 nucleotide sequence: TGCAGCGTCACTCAGGGGTTCAAAAACATTCAGTACTTC.

This clone was seen a few times. The chain employs TRBV2 and TRBJ1-6; D not resolved. V was clipped by 3 bases and J by 5 bases, with 14 bases between them. This CDR3 region has 16 residues. Germline V gene lookup returns CDR1 SNHLY and CDR2 FYNNEI. CDR3 loop: CASSDVWLKNNSPLHF. CDR3 DNA sequence: TGTGCCAGCAGTGATGTCTGGCTCAAAAATAATTCACCCCTCCACTTT.